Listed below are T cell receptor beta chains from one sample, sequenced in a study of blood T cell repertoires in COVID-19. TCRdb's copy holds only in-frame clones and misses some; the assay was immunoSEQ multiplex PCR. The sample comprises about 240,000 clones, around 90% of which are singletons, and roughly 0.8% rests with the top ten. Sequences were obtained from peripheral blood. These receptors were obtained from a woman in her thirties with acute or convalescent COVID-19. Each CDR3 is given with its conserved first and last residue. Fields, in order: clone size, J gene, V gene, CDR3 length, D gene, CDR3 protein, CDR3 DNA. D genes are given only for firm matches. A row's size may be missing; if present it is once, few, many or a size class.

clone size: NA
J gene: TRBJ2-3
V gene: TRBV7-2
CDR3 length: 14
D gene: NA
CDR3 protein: CASSSQGGSGTQYF
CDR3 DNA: TGTGCCAGCAGCTCGCAGGGCGGATCGGGTACGCAGTATTTT

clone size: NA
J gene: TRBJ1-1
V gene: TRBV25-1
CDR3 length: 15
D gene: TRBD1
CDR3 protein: CASSPQGFFDTEAFF
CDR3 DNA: TGTGCCAGCAGTCCACAGGGGTTTTTCGACACTGAAGCTTTCTTT

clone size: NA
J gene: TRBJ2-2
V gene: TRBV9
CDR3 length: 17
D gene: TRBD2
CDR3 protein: CASSPGLAGSNTGELFF
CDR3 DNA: TGTGCCAGCAGCCCGGGACTAGCGGGGTCGAACACCGGGGAGCTGTTTTTT

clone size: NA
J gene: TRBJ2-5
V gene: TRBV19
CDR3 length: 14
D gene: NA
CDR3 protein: CASSIGRAAETQYF
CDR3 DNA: TGTGCCAGTAGTATCGGCAGGGCGGCGGAGACCCAGTACTTC

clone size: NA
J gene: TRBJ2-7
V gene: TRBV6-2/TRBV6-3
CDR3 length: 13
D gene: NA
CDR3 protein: CASSYVRGYEQYF
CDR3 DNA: TGTGCCAGCAGTTACGTCCGAGGGTACGAGCAGTACTTC

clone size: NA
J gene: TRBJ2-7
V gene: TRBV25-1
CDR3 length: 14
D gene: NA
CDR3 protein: CASSERSTPYEQYF
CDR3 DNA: TGTGCCAGCAGTGAGAGGTCCACACCCTACGAGCAGTACTTC

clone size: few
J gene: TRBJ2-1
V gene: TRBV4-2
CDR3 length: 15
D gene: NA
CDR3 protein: CASSPSFRDYNEQFF
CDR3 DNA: TGTGCCAGCAGCCCATCCTTCCGGGACTACAATGAGCAGTTCTTC

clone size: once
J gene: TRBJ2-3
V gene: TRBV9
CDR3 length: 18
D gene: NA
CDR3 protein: CASSVAGGSLTRADTQYF
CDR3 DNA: TGTGCCAGCAGCGTAGCTGGGGGGAGTTTGACGCGGGCAGATACGCAGTATTTT

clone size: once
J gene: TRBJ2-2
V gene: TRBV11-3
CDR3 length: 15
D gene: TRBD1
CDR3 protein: CASSLVGQFTGELFF
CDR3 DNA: TGTGCCAGCAGCTTAGTGGGACAGTTCACCGGGGAGCTGTTTTTT

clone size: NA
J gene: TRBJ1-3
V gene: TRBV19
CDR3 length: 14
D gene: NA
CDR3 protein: CASSPVGSGNTIYF
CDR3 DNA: TGTGCCAGTAGTCCGGTTGGCTCTGGAAACACCATATATTTT

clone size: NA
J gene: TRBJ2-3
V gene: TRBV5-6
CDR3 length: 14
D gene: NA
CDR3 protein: CASSLFRSTDTQYF
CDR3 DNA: TGTGCCAGCAGCTTGTTCCGGAGCACAGATACGCAGTATTTT

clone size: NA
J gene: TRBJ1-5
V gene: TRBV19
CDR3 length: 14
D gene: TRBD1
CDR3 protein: CASRPTGVYQPQHF
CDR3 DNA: TGTGCCAGTAGGCCGACAGGGGTGTATCAGCCCCAGCATTTT

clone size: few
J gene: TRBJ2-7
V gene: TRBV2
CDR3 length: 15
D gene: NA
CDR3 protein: CASSVTRTGSYEQYF
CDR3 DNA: TGTGCCAGCAGCGTGACTAGGACAGGCTCCTACGAGCAGTACTTC

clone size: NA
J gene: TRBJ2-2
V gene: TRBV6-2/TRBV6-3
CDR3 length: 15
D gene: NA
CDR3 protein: CASSYSGRNTGELFF
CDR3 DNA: TGTGCCAGCAGTTACTCGGGCAGGAACACCGGGGAGCTGTTTTTT

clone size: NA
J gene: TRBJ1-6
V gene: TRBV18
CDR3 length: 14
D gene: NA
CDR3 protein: CASSLQGDNSPLHF
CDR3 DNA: TGTGCCAGCTCACTTCAGGGCGATAATTCACCCCTCCACTTT

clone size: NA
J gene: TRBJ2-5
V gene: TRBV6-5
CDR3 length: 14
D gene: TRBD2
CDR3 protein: CASRAGGPTETQYF
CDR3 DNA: TGTGCCAGCAGAGCGGGAGGGCCGACGGAGACCCAGTACTTC

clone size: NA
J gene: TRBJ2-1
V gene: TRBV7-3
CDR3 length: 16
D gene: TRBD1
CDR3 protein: CASSLEGTGDYNEQFF
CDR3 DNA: TGTGCCAGCAGCTTAGAGGGGACAGGAGACTACAATGAGCAGTTCTTC

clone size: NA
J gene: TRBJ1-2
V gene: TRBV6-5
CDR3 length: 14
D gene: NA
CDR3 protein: CASSPRRGGYGYTF
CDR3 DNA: TGTGCCAGCAGTCCACGACGGGGTGGCTATGGCTACACCTTC

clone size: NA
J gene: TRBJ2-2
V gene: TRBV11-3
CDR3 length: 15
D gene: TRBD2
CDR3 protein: CATPGERESSGELFF
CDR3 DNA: TGTGCTACGCCGGGTGAGCGGGAGTCGTCCGGGGAGCTGTTTTTT

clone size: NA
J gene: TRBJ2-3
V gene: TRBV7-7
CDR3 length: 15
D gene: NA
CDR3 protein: CASSQQGTSTDTQYF
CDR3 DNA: TGTGCTAGCAGTCAACAGGGAACTAGCACAGATACGCAGTATTTT

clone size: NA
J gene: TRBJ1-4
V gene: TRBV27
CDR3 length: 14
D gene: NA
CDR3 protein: CASSLMGGVEKLFF
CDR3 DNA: TGTGCCAGCAGTTTAATGGGGGGGGTGGAAAAACTGTTTTTT

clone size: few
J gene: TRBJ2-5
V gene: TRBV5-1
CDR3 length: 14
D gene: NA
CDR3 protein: CASSLVPGQETQYF
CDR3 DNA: TGCGCCAGCAGCTTGGTACCGGGTCAAGAGACCCAGTACTTC